These T cell receptor beta chains were read from a single sample in a study of T-cell reconstitution after alpha-beta-depleted transplantation in children. TCRdb re-called the PCR reads with MiXCR, one entry per CDR3 protein. The sample has around 370,000 distinct CDR3 sequences; 10% are singletons. The sequenced sample was PBMCs from the stem cell graft donor, obtained from the stem cell graft. The receptors were gathered from a human donor who donated a stem cell graft to a child with acute lymphoblastic leukemia. CDR3s include the opening cysteine and the closing phenylalanine or tryptophan. The D gene is left open where the match is weak. Not all rows give a size; the values are once, few, many and, for expanded clones, a class.

clone size: .
J gene: TRBJ2-3
D gene: TRBD1
V gene: TRBV10-3
CDR3 protein: CAISEYRGSTDTQYF
CDR3 DNA: TGTGCCATCAGTGAGTACAGGGGCAGCACAGATACGCAGTATTTT

clone size: few
J gene: TRBJ1-1
D gene: .
V gene: TRBV5-1
CDR3 protein: CASSFGSRTLNTEAFF
CDR3 DNA: TGCGCCAGCAGCTTTGGGTCAAGGACACTCAACACTGAAGCTTTCTTT

clone size: few
J gene: TRBJ2-2
D gene: .
V gene: TRBV20-1
CDR3 protein: CSARPKGVRTGELFF
CDR3 DNA: TGCAGTGCCCGCCCCAAGGGTGTGCGAACAGGGGAGCTGTTTTTT

clone size: few
J gene: TRBJ2-4
D gene: .
V gene: TRBV12-3/TRBV12-4
CDR3 protein: CASSPRGGMAKNIQYF
CDR3 DNA: TGTGCCAGCAGTCCGAGGGGCGGGATGGCCAAAAACATTCAGTACTTC

clone size: few
J gene: TRBJ2-1
D gene: TRBD2
V gene: TRBV5-1
CDR3 protein: CASSVAAGIGEQFF
CDR3 DNA: TGCGCCAGCAGCGTGGCAGCGGGAATCGGTGAGCAGTTCTTC

clone size: few
J gene: TRBJ1-1
D gene: .
V gene: TRBV3-1
CDR3 protein: CASSPERGLNTEAFF
CDR3 DNA: TGTGCCAGCAGCCCAGAGAGGGGTCTCAACACTGAAGCTTTCTTT

clone size: .
J gene: TRBJ1-2
D gene: .
V gene: TRBV29-1
CDR3 protein: CSSSTPGYGYTF
CDR3 DNA: TGCAGCTCCTCCACGCCGGGGTATGGCTACACCTTC

clone size: .
J gene: TRBJ1-1
D gene: TRBD1
V gene: TRBV29-1
CDR3 protein: CSVPRWDRDTEAFF
CDR3 DNA: TGCAGCGTCCCCAGGTGGGACAGGGACACTGAAGCTTTCTTT

clone size: .
J gene: TRBJ1-5
D gene: .
V gene: TRBV5-1
CDR3 protein: CASSLSRGQPQHF
CDR3 DNA: TGCGCCAGCAGCTTGAGTAGGGGTCAGCCCCAGCATTTT

clone size: .
J gene: TRBJ2-5
D gene: TRBD2
V gene: TRBV12-3/TRBV12-4
CDR3 protein: CASSLLSGGQETQYF
CDR3 DNA: TGTGCCAGCAGTTTACTGTCCGGGGGGCAAGAGACCCAGTACTTC

clone size: few
J gene: TRBJ2-7
D gene: .
V gene: TRBV7-8
CDR3 protein: CASSLRDHSYEQYF
CDR3 DNA: TGTGCCAGCAGCCTACGGGACCACTCCTACGAGCAGTACTTC